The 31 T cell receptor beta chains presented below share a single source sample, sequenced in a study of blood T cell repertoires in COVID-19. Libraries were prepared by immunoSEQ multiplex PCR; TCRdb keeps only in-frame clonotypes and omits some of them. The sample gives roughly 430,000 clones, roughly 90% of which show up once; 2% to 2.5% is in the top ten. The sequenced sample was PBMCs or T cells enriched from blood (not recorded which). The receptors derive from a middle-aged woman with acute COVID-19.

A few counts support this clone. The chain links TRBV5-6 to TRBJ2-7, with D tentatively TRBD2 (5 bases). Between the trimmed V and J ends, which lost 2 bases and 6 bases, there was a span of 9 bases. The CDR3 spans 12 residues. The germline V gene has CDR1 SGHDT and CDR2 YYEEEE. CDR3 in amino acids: CASSFGDAEQYF. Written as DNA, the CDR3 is TGTGCCAGCAGCTTCGGGGATGCCGAGCAGTACTTC.

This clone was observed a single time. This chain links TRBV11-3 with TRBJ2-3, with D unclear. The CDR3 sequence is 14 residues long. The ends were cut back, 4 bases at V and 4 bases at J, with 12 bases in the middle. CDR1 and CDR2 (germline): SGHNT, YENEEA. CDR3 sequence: CASSSGSPADTQYF. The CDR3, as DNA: TGTGCCAGCAGCTCCGGTTCCCCGGCAGATACGCAGTATTTT.

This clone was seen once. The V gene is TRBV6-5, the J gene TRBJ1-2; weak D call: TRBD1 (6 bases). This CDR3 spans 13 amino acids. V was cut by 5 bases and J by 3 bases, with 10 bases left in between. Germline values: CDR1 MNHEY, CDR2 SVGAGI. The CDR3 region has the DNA TGTGCCAGCAGTCGGGACACGGACTATGGCTACACCTTC. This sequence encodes CASSRDTDYGYTF.

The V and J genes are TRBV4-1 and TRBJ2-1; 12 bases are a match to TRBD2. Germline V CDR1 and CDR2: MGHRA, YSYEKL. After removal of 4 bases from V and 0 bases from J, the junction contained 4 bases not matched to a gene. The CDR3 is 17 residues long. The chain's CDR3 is CASSRGLAGSSYNEQFF. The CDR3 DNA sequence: TGCGCCAGCAGCCGTGGACTAGCGGGGAGCTCCTACAATGAGCAGTTCTTC.

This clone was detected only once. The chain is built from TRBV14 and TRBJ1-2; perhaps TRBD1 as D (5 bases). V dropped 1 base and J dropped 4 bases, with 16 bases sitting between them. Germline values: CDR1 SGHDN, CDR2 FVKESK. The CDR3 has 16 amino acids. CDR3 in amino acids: CASSQVVGGSGYGYTF. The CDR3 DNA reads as TGTGCCAGCAGCCAAGTAGTGGGGGGATCCGGCTATGGCTACACCTTC.

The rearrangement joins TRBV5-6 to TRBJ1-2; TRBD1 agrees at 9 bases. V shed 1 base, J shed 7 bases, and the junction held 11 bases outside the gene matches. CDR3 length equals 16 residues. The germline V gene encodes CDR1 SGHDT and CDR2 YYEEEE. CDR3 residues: CASSLLGQGIGGGYTF. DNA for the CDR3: TGTGCCAGCAGCTTGCTGGGACAGGGTATAGGTGGTGGCTACACCTTC.

The CDR3 region is CASSEQPGSTGELFF. CDR3 DNA: TGTGCCAGCAGTGAGCAACCGGGAAGCACCGGGGAGCTGTTTTTT. The rearrangement joins TRBV2 to TRBJ2-2; TRBD2 might be the D (5 bases). The CDR3 sequence is 15 residues long. CDR1 and CDR2 from the germline V gene are SNHLY and FYNNEI. Trimming shortened V by 3 bases and J by 4 bases, and 12 bases separated the two germline ends.

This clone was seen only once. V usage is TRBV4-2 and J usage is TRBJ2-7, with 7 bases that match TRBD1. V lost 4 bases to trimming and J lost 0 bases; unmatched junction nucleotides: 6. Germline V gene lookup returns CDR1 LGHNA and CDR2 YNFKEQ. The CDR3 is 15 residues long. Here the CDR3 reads CASSPGTVSSYEQYF. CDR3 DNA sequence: TGTGCCAGCAGCCCTGGGACAGTAAGCTCCTACGAGCAGTACTTC.

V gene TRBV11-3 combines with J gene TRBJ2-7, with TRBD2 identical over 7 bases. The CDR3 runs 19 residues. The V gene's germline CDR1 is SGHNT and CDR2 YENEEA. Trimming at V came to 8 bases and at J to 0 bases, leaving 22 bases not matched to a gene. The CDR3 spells CASGKSRDYRPSFSYEQYF. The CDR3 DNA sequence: TGTGCCAGCGGAAAATCCCGGGACTACCGACCTTCATTCTCCTACGAGCAGTACTTC.

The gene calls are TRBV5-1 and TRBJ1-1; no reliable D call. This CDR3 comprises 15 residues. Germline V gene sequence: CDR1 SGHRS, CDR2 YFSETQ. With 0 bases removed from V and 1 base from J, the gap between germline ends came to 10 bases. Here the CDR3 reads CASSLGGASNTEAFF. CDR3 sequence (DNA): TGCGCCAGCAGCTTGGGCGGAGCCTCGAACACTGAAGCTTTCTTT.

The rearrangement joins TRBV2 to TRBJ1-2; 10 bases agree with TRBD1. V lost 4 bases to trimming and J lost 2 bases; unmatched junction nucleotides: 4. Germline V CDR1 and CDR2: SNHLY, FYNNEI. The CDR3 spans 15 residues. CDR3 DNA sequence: TGTGCCAGCAGTGTCTGGGACAGGGGCAACTATGGCTACACCTTC. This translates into CASSVWDRGNYGYTF.

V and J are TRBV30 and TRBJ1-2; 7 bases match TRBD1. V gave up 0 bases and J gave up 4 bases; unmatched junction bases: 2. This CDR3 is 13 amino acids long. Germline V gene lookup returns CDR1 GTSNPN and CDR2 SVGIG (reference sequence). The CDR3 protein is CAWSVRQGYGYTF. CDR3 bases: TGTGCCTGGAGTGTAAGACAGGGCTATGGCTACACCTTC.

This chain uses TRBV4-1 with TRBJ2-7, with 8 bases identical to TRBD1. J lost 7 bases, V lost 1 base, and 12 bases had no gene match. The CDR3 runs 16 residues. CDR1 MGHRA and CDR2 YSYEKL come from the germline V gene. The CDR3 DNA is TGCGCCAGCAGCCAAGGTTTGGGGCAGGGGGCGTGGGAGCAGTACTTC. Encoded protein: CASSQGLGQGAWEQYF.

CDR3 protein: CAWGQGRDTQYF. The DNA for the CDR3 is TGTGCCTGGGGACAGGGGAGAGATACGCAGTATTTT. The chain employs TRBV30 and TRBJ2-3; TRBD1 aligns across 9 bases. Unmatched junction bases numbered 2, after V lost 5 bases and J lost 5 bases. The CDR3 loop spans 12 amino acids. Germline-derived CDR1 and CDR2 are GTSNPN and SVGIG (reference sequence). Full variable domain (missing parts from reference TRBV30 and TRBJ2-3): SQTIHQWPATLVQPVGSPLSLECTVEGTSNPNLYWYRQAAGRGLQLLFYSVGIGQISSEVPQNLSASRPQDRQFILSSKKLLLSDSGFYLCAWGQGRDTQYFGPGTRLTVL.

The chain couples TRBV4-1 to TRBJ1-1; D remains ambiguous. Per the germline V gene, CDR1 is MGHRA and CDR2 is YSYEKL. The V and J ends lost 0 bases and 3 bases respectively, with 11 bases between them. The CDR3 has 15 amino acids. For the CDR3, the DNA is TGCGCCAGCAGCCAAGAATCGCAGATCCACACTGAAGCTTTCTTT. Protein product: CASSQESQIHTEAFF.

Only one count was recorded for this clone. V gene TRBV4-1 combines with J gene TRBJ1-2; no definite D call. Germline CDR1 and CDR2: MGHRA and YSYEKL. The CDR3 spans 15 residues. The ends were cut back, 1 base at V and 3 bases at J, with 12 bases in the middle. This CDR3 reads CASSQVRGSHYGYTF. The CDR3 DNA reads TGCGCCAGCAGCCAAGTTCGCGGCAGTCACTATGGCTACACCTTC.

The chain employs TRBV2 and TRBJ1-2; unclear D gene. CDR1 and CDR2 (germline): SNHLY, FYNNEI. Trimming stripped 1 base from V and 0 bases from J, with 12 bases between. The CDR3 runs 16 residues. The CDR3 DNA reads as TGTGCCAGCAGTGAAGGTGGGCAGTTAGCTAACTATGGCTACACCTTC. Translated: CASSEGGQLANYGYTF.

The CDR3 loop reads CSVGVAKGETQYF. DNA for the CDR3: TGCAGCGTTGGAGTAGCGAAAGGAGAGACCCAGTACTTC. This chain uses TRBV29-1 with TRBJ2-5; TRBD2 is a possible D gene (5 bases). The CDR3 covers 13 residues. Trimming removed 4 bases from V and 4 bases from J, with 13 bases in between. Per germline, CDR1 SQVTM and CDR2 ANQGSEA.

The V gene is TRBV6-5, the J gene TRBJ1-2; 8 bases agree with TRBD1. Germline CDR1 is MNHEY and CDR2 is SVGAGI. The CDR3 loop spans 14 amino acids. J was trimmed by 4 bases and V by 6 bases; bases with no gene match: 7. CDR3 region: CASSNKQGGYGYTF. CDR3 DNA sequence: TGTGCCAGCAGCAACAAACAGGGGGGCTATGGCTACACCTTC.

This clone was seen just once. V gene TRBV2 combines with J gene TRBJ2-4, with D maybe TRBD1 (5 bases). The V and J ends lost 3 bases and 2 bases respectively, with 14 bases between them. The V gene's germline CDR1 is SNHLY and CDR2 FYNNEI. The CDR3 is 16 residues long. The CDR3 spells CASSERLGLPKNIQYF. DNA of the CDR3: TGTGCCAGCAGTGAGAGACTGGGGCTTCCCAAAAACATTCAGTACTTC.

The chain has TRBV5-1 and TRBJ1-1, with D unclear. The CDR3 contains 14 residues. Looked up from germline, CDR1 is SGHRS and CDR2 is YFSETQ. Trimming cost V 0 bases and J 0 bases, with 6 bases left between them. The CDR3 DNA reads TGCGCCAGCAGCTTGGGAAGCATGAACACTGAAGCTTTCTTT. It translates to CASSLGSMNTEAFF.

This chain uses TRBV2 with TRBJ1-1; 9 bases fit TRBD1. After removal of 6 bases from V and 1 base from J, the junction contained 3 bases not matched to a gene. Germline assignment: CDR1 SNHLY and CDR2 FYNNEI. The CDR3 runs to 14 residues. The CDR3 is CASRTGGGNTEAFF. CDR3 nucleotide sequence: TGTGCCAGCAGGACAGGGGGAGGGAACACTGAAGCTTTCTTT.

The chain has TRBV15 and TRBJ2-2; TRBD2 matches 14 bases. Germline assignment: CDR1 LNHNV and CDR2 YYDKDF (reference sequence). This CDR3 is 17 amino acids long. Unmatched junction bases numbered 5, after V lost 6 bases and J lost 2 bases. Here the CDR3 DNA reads TGTGCCACCAGAGGGACTAGCGGGGGAGAAAACACCGGGGAGCTGTTTTTT. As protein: CATRGTSGGENTGELFF.

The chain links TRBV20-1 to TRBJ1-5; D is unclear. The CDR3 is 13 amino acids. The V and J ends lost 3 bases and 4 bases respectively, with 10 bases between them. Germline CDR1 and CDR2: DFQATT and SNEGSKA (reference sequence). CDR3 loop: CSASYGMNQPQHF. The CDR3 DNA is TGCAGTGCTAGTTACGGGATGAATCAGCCCCAGCATTTT.

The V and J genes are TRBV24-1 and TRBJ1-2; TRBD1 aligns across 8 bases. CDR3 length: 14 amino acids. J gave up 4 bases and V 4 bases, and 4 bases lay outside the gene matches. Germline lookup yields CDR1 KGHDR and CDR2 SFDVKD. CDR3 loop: CATSDSGTGYGYTF. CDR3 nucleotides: TGTGCCACCAGTGACTCCGGGACAGGCTATGGCTACACCTTC.

The CDR3 loop is CASSYSWAGGRAGYTF. The CDR3 DNA follows: TGTGCCAGCAGTTACTCCTGGGCAGGGGGCAGGGCTGGCTACACCTTC. This chain uses TRBV6-5 with TRBJ1-2; 8 bases are a match to TRBD1. CDR3 size: 16 residues. J gave up 7 bases and V 0 bases, and 10 bases lay outside the gene matches. Germline-derived CDR1 and CDR2 are MNHEY and SVGAGI.

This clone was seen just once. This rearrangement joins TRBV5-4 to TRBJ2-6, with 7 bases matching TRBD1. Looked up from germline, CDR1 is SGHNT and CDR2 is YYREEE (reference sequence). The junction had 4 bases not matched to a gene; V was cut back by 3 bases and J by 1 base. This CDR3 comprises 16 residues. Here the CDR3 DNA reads TGTGCCAGCAGCTCAAAGACAGGGTCTGGGGCCAACGTCCTGACTTTC. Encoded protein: CASSSKTGSGANVLTF.

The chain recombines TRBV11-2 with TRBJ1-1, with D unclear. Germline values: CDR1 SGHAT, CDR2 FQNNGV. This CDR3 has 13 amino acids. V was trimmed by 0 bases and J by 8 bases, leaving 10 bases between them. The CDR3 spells CASSLDRETEAFF. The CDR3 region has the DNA TGTGCCAGCAGCTTAGACCGGGAGACCGAAGCTTTCTTT.

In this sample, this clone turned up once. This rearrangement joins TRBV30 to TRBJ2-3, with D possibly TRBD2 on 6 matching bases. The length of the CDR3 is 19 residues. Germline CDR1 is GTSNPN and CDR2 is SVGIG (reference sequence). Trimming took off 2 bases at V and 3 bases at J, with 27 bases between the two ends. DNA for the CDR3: TGTGCCTGGAGTAGCTCTCGTACGGTTGGGCCAGGAGGGACAGATACGCAGTATTTT. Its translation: CAWSSSRTVGPGGTDTQYF.

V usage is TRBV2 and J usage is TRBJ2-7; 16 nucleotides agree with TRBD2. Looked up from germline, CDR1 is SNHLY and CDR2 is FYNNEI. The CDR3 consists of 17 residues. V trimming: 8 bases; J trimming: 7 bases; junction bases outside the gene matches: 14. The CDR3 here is CASLSGLAGGTSGEQYF. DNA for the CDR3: TGTGCCAGCTTGTCGGGACTAGCGGGGGGGACCTCCGGAGAGCAGTACTTC.

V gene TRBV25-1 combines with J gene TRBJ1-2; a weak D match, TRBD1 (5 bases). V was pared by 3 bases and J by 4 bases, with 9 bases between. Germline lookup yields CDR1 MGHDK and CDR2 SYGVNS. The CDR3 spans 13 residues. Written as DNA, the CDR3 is TGTGCCAGCAGTGATGGCGGGGGCTATGGCTACACCTTC. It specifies CASSDGGGYGYTF.